A few counts support the clone carrying this T cell receptor beta chain. The source of the sample is a study of blood T cell repertoires in COVID-19. Study as a whole: Both acute and convalescent COVID-19 samples were obtained from the United States, Italy and Spain. The analysed material was cDNA or gDNA that came from T cells, B-cell-depleted T cells, or PBMCs.

In the authors' workflow: Reference gene primers were amplified, and this amplification served to estimate nucleated cell counts. Libraries were prepared by immunoSEQ multiplex PCR; TCRdb keeps only in-frame clonotypes and omits some of them. That table supplies the V and J calls and clone size; D and trimming were determined from the DNA. The sample contains 130,000 to 150,000 clones, more than 60% of which appear only once. Trimming pared 2 bases from V and 0 bases from J, leaving 8 bases between. This CDR3 is built from 15 residues. Germline CDR1 and CDR2: KGHSH and LQKENI. The chain carries TRBV18 and TRBJ2-4; no firm D call. Specimen: peripheral blood. The origin of this receptor is a woman aged 60-75 years with acute or convalescent COVID-19. Here the CDR3 reads CASSPGALAKNIQYF. CDR3 in DNA: TGTGCCAGCTCACCAGGAGCCTTAGCCAAAAACATTCAGTACTTC. Full variable domain (missing parts from reference TRBV18 and TRBJ2-4): NAGVMQNPRHLVRRRGQEARLRCSPMKGHSHVYWYRQLPEEGLKFMVYLQKENIIDESGMPKERFSAEFPKEGPSILRIQQVVRGDSAAYFCASSPGALAKNIQYFGAGTRLSVL.